The following is a TCR beta chain sequence with its context. The CDR3 runs 15 residues. The V gene's germline CDR1 is MNHNS and CDR2 SASEGT. V was clipped by 1 base and J by 3 bases; unmatched bases: 2. This sample stems from a study of T-cell reconstitution after alpha-beta-depleted transplantation in children. The library targeted TCRbeta and was prepared with unique molecular identifiers. One entry per CDR3 protein, called by TCRdb with MiXCR from the PCR reads. The sample holds more than 450,000 distinct CDR3 sequences, about 18% seen once. The chain recombines TRBV6-1 with TRBJ2-1; 8 nucleotides align to TRBD2. Sequencing used PBMCs from the stem cell graft donor, obtained from the stem cell graft. The receptor was isolated from a human donor who donated a stem cell graft to a child with acute lymphoblastic leukemia. The CDR3 region has the DNA TGTGCCAGCAGTGAAGAGGGACTAGGCTACAATGAGCAGTTCTTC. Protein: CASSEEGLGYNEQFF.